Listed below are T cell receptor beta chains from one sample, sequenced in a study of shared clonotypes between healthy human individuals. Using immunoSEQ multiplex PCR, the repertoire was profiled, and TCRdb retains in-frame clones only, with some absent. The sample has about a million clones, more than 65% seen once. Sequencing was performed on memory CD4+ T cells sorted from blood. The receptors were sampled from a man aged 18 to 29 in good health. The CDR3 runs from the conserved cysteine through the conserved F or W. A D gene is named only where the DNA matches it firmly. Clone size is shown for a subset of rows, as once, few, many or a class of expanded clone.

TRBV7-3	NA	TRBD1	TRBJ1-6	CASSQGADSPLHF	TGTGCCAGCAGCCAGGGGGCTGATTCACCCCTCCACTTT
TRBV2	few	NA	TRBJ1-1	CASSRTATTEAFF	TGTGCCAGCAGCCGGACAGCAACCACTGAAGCTTTCTTT
TRBV7-6	NA	NA	TRBJ2-7	CASSLDPTVTYEQYF	TGTGCCAGCAGCTTAGACCCGACGGTTACCTACGAGCAGTACTTC
TRBV10-3	NA	NA	TRBJ1-5	CAISVYDQPQHF	TGTGCCATCAGTGTTTATGATCAGCCCCAGCATTTT
TRBV19	NA	TRBD1	TRBJ1-4	CASSEQGTDEKLFF	TGTGCCAGTAGTGAACAGGGGACAGATGAAAAACTGTTTTTT
TRBV9	once	NA	TRBJ2-1	CASSLLGYNEQFF	TGTGCCAGCAGCTTACTAGGCTACAATGAGCAGTTCTTC
TRBV6-1	NA	TRBD2	TRBJ2-7	CASSERLAGGSSYEQYF	TGTGCCAGCAGTGAACGTCTGGCGGGGGGTAGCTCCTACGAGCAGTACTTC
TRBV7-2	NA	NA	TRBJ2-3	CASSSYGTDTQYF	TGTGCCAGCAGTTCGTATGGGACAGATACGCAGTATTTT
TRBV2	many	TRBD2	TRBJ2-2	CASGAGTRTGELFF	TGTGCCAGCGGGGCCGGGACTAGAACCGGGGAGCTGTTTTTT
TRBV7-2	NA	NA	TRBJ2-7	CASSLSGTGSYEQYF	TGTGCCAGCAGCTTATCTGGGACGGGAAGCTACGAGCAGTACTTC
TRBV10-3	once	TRBD2	TRBJ2-3	CAISTSGGASNTQYF	TGTGCCATCAGTACTAGCGGGGGGGCCTCAAATACGCAGTATTTT
TRBV28	NA	NA	TRBJ1-1	CASSLVATEAFF	TGTGCCAGCAGTTTAGTAGCCACTGAAGCTTTCTTT
TRBV28	once	NA	TRBJ2-6	CASSLTGGSGANVLTF	TGTGCCAGCAGTCTGACAGGAGGCTCTGGGGCCAACGTCCTGACTTTC
TRBV4-1	once	NA	TRBJ2-2	CASSQARGGTGELFF	TGCGCCAGCAGCCAAGCAAGGGGGGGCACCGGGGAGCTGTTTTTT
TRBV5-1	once	NA	TRBJ2-2	CASSSSGGELFF	TGCGCCAGCAGCTCCTCGGGCGGGGAGCTGTTTTTT
TRBV5-6	NA	TRBD2	TRBJ2-1	CASSLGLAGNNEQFF	TGTGCCAGCAGCCTAGGACTAGCGGGGAACAATGAGCAGTTCTTC
TRBV11-2	few	NA	TRBJ2-7	CASSLGSLYEQYF	TGTGCCAGCAGCTTAGGGTCCCTCTACGAGCAGTACTTC
TRBV2	NA	TRBD2	TRBJ2-2	CASSDGGGANTGELFF	TGTGCCAGCAGTGATGGCGGGGGGGCGAACACCGGGGAGCTGTTTTTT
TRBV5-1	NA	TRBD1	TRBJ2-5	CASSPQTGSRETQYF	TGCGCCAGCAGCCCACAGACAGGGTCAAGGGAGACCCAGTACTTC
TRBV6-1	NA	NA	TRBJ2-2	CASSESTSLSYTGELFF	TGTGCCAGCAGTGAATCTACGTCCCTATCTTACACCGGGGAGCTGTTTTTT
TRBV7-2	NA	NA	TRBJ1-5	CASSFGSQPNQPQHF	TGTGCCAGCAGCTTTGGAAGTCAGCCCAATCAGCCCCAGCATTTT
TRBV7-2	NA	NA	TRBJ2-1	CASSLAVASNNEQFF	TGTGCCAGCAGCTTAGCTGTGGCGAGTAACAATGAGCAGTTCTTC
TRBV5-1	NA	NA	TRBJ1-5	CASSPEGGNSNQPQHF	TGCGCCAGCAGCCCCGAGGGGGGGAATAGCAATCAGCCCCAGCATTTT
TRBV6-6	NA	NA	TRBJ2-7	CASSYREYEQYF	TGTGCCAGCAGTTACCGCGAATACGAGCAGTACTTC
TRBV2	NA	NA	TRBJ1-1	CASSEAKEAFF	TGTGCCAGCAGTGAAGCCAAAGAAGCTTTCTTT
TRBV7-2	once	NA	TRBJ2-7	CASSLGLGRADEQYF	TGTGCCAGCAGCTTAGGACTAGGTAGAGCAGACGAGCAGTACTTC
TRBV30	NA	TRBD2	TRBJ2-1	CAWSFSGGAYNEQFF	TGTGCCTGGAGTTTTAGCGGGGGGGCATACAATGAGCAGTTCTTC
TRBV9	once	NA	TRBJ1-5	CASSESDWSNQPQHF	TGTGCCAGCAGTGAGTCGGATTGGAGCAATCAGCCCCAGCATTTT
TRBV2	few	TRBD1	TRBJ2-7	CASSTEPGQGYEQYF	TGTGCCAGCAGTACCGAACCGGGACAGGGCTACGAGCAGTACTTC
TRBV19	NA	NA	TRBJ2-7	CASRLGPQFDEQYF	TGTGCCAGTAGACTGGGACCTCAGTTCGACGAGCAGTACTTC
TRBV30	NA	NA	TRBJ1-1	CASYRNTEAFF	TGTGCCTCGTACAGGAACACTGAAGCTTTCTTT
TRBV5-1	NA	TRBD2	TRBJ2-7	CASSRGLAGDEQYF	TGCGCCAGCAGCCGCGGACTAGCGGGAGACGAGCAGTACTTC
TRBV6-1	few	TRBD2	TRBJ2-1	CASSPRTSYNEQFF	TGTGCCAGCAGTCCCAGGACTAGCTACAATGAGCAGTTCTTC
TRBV7-9	NA	NA	TRBJ1-1	CASSVEGRTEAFF	TGTGCCAGCAGCGTCGAAGGGCGAACTGAAGCTTTCTTT
TRBV19	NA	NA	TRBJ1-4	CASSQPRGTSLFGLNEKLFF	TGTGCCAGTAGTCAACCGAGGGGCACGAGCCTTTTCGGATTGAATGAAAAACTGTTTTTT
TRBV11-3	NA	NA	TRBJ2-7	CASRCKRGGSYEQYF	TGTGCCAGCAGGTGTAAGAGGGGGGGTTCCTACGAGCAGTACTTC
TRBV11-2	few	NA	TRBJ1-6	CASTPAGYNSPLHF	TGTGCCAGCACGCCAGCCGGGTATAATTCACCCCTCCACTTT
TRBV6-6	NA	NA	TRBJ1-1	CASSLRQTGTEAFF	TGTGCCAGCAGTCTTCGACAGACTGGCACTGAAGCTTTCTTT
TRBV4-1	NA	TRBD1	TRBJ1-5	CASSQDNDRGRSQPQHF	TGCGCCAGCAGCCAAGACAACGACAGGGGAAGGAGTCAGCCCCAGCATTTT
TRBV7-3	NA	NA	TRBJ2-5	CASSLTDQETQYF	TGTGCCAGCAGCTTAACAGACCAAGAGACCCAGTACTTC
TRBV7-9	NA	NA	TRBJ2-5	CASSPNTGMETQYF	TGTGCCAGCAGCCCGAATACAGGGATGGAGACCCAGTACTTC
TRBV7-3	NA	NA	TRBJ2-2	CASSTGHTGELFF	TGTGCCAGCAGCACTGGACACACCGGGGAGCTGTTTTTT
TRBV29-1	NA	TRBD1	TRBJ2-7	CSVGGGAYEQYF	TGCAGCGTTGGAGGGGGCGCCTACGAGCAGTACTTC
TRBV19	once	NA	TRBJ2-2	CASSVQQGTGELFF	TGTGCCAGTAGTGTTCAACAGGGAACCGGGGAGCTGTTTTTT
TRBV5-4	NA	NA	TRBJ1-2	CASSTEPDRGANYGYTF	TGTGCCAGCAGCACAGAACCGGACAGAGGAGCTAACTATGGCTACACCTTC
TRBV7-6	few	TRBD2	TRBJ2-1	CASAAGTRNEQFF	TGTGCCAGCGCCGCCGGGACTAGGAATGAGCAGTTCTTC
TRBV2	few	TRBD1	TRBJ1-2	CASSLGGQGQGYTF	TGTGCCAGCAGCCTCGGGGGACAGGGGCAAGGCTACACCTTC
TRBV5-1	NA	TRBD1	TRBJ2-7	CASRTGQGDEQYF	TGCGCCAGCAGAACGGGACAGGGGGACGAGCAGTACTTC
TRBV7-9	few	TRBD1	TRBJ2-7	CASSTTGLSYEQYF	TGTGCCAGCAGCACGACAGGGCTCTCCTACGAGCAGTACTTC
TRBV6-5	NA	TRBD1	TRBJ1-2	CASSYSPDRDYGYTF	TGTGCCAGCAGTTACTCACCGGACAGGGACTATGGCTACACCTTC
TRBV9	once	NA	TRBJ1-3	CASSAGTVAGNTIYF	TGTGCCAGCAGCGCCGGGACCGTGGCTGGAAACACCATATATTTT
TRBV14	NA	NA	TRBJ2-5	CASSQNREATQYF	TGTGCCAGCAGCCAAAACAGGGAGGCGACCCAGTACTTC
TRBV5-1	NA	NA	TRBJ2-5	CASSLNINVGQETQYF	TGCGCCAGCAGCTTGAATATCAATGTGGGGCAAGAGACCCAGTACTTC
TRBV9	NA	NA	TRBJ2-7	CASRGLRYEQYF	TGTGCCAGCAGAGGGCTCCGGTACGAGCAGTACTTC
TRBV2	NA	NA	TRBJ1-2	CASREYYGYTF	TGTGCCAGCAGAGAGTACTATGGCTACACCTTC
TRBV6-1	NA	NA	TRBJ2-4	CASLTYSSPQYF	TGTGCCAGCTTGACATACAGTTCCCCTCAGTACTTC
TRBV5-1	NA	TRBD1	TRBJ2-7	CASSVGQYEQYF	TGCGCCAGCAGCGTGGGACAGTACGAGCAGTACTTC
TRBV7-3	NA	NA	TRBJ2-1	CASSLSRNEQFF	TGTGCCAGCAGCTTAAGCAGGAATGAGCAGTTCTTC
TRBV11-2	NA	NA	TRBJ2-1	CASSLDPPGNGNEQFF	TGTGCCAGCAGCTTAGATCCCCCCGGAAACGGCAATGAGCAGTTCTTC